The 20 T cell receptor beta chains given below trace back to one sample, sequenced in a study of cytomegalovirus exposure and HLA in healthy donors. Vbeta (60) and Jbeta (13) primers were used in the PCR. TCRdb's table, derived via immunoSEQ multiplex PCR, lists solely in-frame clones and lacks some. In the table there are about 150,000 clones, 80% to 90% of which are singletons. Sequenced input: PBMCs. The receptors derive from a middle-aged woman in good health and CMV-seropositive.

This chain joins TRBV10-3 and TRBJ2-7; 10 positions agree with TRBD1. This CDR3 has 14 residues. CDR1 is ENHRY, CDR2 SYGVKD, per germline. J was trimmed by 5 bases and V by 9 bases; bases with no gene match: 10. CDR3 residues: CAIGMGQGSNEQYF. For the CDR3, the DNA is TGTGCCATTGGAATGGGACAGGGGTCGAACGAGCAGTACTTC.

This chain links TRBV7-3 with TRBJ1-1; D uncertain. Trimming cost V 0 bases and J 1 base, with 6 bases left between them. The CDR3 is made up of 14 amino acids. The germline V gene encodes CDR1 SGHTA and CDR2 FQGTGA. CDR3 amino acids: CASSLTPGNTEAFF. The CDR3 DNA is TGTGCCAGCAGCTTAACCCCCGGGAACACTGAAGCTTTCTTT.

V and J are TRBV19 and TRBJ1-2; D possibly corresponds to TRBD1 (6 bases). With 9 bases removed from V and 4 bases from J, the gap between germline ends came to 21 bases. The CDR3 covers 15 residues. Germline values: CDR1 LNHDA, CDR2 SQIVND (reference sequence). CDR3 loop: CASSPSDSLTYGYTF. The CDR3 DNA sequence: TGTGCCAGCAGTCCGTCGGACAGTCTGACCTATGGCTACACCTTC.

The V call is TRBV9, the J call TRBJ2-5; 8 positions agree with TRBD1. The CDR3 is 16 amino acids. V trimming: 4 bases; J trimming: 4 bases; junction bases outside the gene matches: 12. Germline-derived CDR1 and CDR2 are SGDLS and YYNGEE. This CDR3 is CASSLLTGGEGETQYF. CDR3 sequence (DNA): TGTGCCAGCAGCCTACTCACAGGGGGAGAGGGAGAGACCCAGTACTTC.

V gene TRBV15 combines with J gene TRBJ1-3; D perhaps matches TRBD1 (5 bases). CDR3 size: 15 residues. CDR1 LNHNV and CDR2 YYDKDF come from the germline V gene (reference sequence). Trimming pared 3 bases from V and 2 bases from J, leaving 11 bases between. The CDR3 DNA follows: TGTGCCACCAGCAGGGCTTGGGGGGCTGGAAACACCATATATTTT. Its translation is CATSRAWGAGNTIYF.

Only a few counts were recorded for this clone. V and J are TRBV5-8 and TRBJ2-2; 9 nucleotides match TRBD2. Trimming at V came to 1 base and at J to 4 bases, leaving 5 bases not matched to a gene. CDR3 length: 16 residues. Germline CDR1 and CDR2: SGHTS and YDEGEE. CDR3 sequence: CASSLMTSGFTGELFF. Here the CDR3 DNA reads TGTGCCAGCAGCTTGATGACTAGCGGATTCACCGGGGAGCTGTTTTTT.

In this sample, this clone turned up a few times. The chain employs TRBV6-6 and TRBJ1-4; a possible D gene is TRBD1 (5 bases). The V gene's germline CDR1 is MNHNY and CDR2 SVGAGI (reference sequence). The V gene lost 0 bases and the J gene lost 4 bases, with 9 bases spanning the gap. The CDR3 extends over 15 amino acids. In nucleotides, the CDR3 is TGTGCCAGCAGTTACTCGGTACAGGATAATGAAAAACTGTTTTTT. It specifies CASSYSVQDNEKLFF.

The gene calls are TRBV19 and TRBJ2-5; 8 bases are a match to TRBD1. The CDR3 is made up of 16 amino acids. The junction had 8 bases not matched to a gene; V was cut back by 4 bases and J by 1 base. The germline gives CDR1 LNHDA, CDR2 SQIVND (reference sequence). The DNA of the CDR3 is TGTGCCAGTAGTACCGACAGGGGACAGATCCAAGAGACCCAGTACTTC. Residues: CASSTDRGQIQETQYF.

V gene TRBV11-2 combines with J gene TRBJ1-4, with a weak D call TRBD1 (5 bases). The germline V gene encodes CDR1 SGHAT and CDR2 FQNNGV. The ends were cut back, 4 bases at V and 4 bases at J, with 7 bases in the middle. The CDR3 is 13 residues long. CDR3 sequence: CASSWRGNEKLFF. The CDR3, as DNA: TGTGCCAGCAGCTGGAGGGGTAATGAAAAACTGTTTTTT.

The CDR3 DNA reads TGCGCCAGCAACCAGGGGATGAACACTGAAGCTTTCTTT. This gives the protein CASNQGMNTEAFF. This chain connects TRBV10-2 to TRBJ1-1; D is perhaps TRBD1 (6 bases). This CDR3 contains 13 residues. CDR1 and CDR2 from the germline V gene are WSHSY and SAAADI. V gave up 7 bases and J gave up 0 bases, with 9 bases separating them.

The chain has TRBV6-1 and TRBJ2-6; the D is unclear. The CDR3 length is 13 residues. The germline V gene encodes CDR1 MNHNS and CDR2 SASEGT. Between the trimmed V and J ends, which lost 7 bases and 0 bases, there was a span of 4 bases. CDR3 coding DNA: TGTGCCAGCACGGTCTCTGGGGCCAACGTCCTGACTTTC. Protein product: CASTVSGANVLTF.

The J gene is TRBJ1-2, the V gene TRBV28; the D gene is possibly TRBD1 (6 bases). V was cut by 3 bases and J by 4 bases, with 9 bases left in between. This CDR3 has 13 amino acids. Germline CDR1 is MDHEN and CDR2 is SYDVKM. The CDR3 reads CASSFRQVYGYTF. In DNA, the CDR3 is TGTGCCAGCAGTTTTCGACAGGTCTATGGCTACACCTTC.

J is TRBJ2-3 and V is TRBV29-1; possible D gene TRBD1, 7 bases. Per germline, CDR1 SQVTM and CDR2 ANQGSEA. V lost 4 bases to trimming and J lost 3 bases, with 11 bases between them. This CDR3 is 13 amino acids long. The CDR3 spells CSVGRGRTDTQYF. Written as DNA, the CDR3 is TGCAGCGTTGGGAGGGGGCGGACAGATACGCAGTATTTT.

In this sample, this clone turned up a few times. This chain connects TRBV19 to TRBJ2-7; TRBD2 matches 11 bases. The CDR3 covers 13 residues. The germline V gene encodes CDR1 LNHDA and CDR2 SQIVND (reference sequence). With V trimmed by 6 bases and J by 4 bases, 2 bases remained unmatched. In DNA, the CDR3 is TGTGCCAGTAGGACTAGCGGGACTTACGAGCAGTACTTC. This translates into CASRTSGTYEQYF.

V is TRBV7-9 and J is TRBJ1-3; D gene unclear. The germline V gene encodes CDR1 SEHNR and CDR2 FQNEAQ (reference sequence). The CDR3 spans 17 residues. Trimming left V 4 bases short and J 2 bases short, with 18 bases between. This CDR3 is CASSSRGLTPAGNTIYF. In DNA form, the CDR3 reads TGTGCCAGCAGCTCACGGGGTCTTACCCCGGCTGGAAACACCATATATTTT.

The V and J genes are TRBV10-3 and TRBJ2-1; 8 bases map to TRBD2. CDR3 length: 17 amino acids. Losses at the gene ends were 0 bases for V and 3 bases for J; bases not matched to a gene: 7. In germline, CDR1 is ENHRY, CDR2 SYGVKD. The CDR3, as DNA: TGTGCCATCAGTGAGTCGTCGGGGGGGGGCCACTACAATGAGCAGTTCTTC. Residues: CAISESSGGGHYNEQFF.

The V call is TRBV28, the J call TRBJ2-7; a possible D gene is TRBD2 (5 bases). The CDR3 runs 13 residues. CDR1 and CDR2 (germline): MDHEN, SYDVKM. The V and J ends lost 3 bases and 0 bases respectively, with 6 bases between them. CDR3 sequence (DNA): TGTGCCAGCAGTTTTAGCGCCTCCTACGAGCAGTACTTC. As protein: CASSFSASYEQYF.

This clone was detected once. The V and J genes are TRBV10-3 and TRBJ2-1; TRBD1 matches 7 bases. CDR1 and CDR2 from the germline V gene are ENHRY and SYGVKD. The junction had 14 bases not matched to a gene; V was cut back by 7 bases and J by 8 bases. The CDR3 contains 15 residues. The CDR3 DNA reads TGTGCCATCACCACACCGGGACAGAAGGGCCATGAGCAGTTCTTC. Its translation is CAITTPGQKGHEQFF.

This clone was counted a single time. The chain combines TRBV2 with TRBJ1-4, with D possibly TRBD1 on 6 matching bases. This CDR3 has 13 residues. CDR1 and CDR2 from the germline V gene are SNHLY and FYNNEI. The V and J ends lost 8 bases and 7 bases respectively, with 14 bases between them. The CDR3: CASLLLQGEKLFF. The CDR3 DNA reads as TGTGCCAGCCTACTTTTACAGGGTGAAAAACTGTTTTTT.

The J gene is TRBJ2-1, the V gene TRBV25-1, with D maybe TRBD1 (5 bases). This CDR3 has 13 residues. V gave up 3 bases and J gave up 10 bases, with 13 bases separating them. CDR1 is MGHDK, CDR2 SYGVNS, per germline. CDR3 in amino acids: CASSEAGLMEQFF. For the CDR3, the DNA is TGTGCCAGCAGTGAGGCAGGGTTGATGGAGCAGTTCTTC.